This T cell receptor beta chain was sequenced in a study of OX40 agonist ivuxolimab in advanced cancers. Profiling relied on immunoSEQ multiplex PCR, and the TCRdb table lists in-frame clones only, not all of them. The sample contains about 70,000 clones, about 81% of which appear only once. Trimming stripped 1 base from V and 1 base from J, with 8 bases between. The CDR3 covers 14 residues. Germline V gene sequence: CDR1 SGHNT, CDR2 YYREEE (reference sequence). The chain joins TRBV5-4 to TRBJ1-1, with D uncertain. Sequencing was performed on CD4+ or CD8+ T cells sorted from blood, taken in a trial of the OX40 agonist ivuxolimab. This TCR derives from an adult with an advanced solid tumor such as melanoma, head and neck, liver or kidney cancer. The CDR3 DNA is TGTGCCAGCAGCTTGAGGTTAGGGAACACTGAAGCTTTCTTT. Translated: CASSLRLGNTEAFF.